These T cell receptor beta chains were read from a single sample in a study of T cells in Graves' hyperthyroidism and ophthalmopathy. TCRdb redid the calling of the multiplex PCR reads with MiXCR, one entry per CDR3 protein. The table includes around 600,000 distinct CDR3 sequences, nearly 45% detected once. The material sequenced was peripheral blood or thyroid tissue (not recorded which). The origin of the receptors is an adult man with Graves' disease, either hyperthyroidism or ophthalmopathy (not recorded which). The CDR3 runs from the conserved cysteine through the conserved F or W. A D gene is named only where the DNA matches it firmly. Not all rows give a size; the values are once, few, many and, for expanded clones, a class.

J	size	V	D	DNA	CDR3
TRBJ2-7	many	TRBV15	-	TGTGCCACCAGCAGAGATCGCCGTTCTACCTACGAGCAGTACTTC	CATSRDRRSTYEQYF
TRBJ1-5	-	TRBV15	TRBD1	TGTGCCACCAGCGGGGACAGGGGAACTCAGCCCCAGCATTTT	CATSGDRGTQPQHF
TRBJ2-7	many	TRBV7-6	-	TGTGCCAGCAGCTTGAACGAGGGCGAGCAGTACTTC	CASSLNEGEQYF
TRBJ2-7	-	TRBV4-2	TRBD2	TGTGCCAGCAGCCAATCGGGAGGGCTTCACGAGCAGTACTTC	CASSQSGGLHEQYF
TRBJ1-2	-	TRBV29-1	-	TGCAGCGTTGGGTCAGGGACCGGCTACACCTTC	CSVGSGTGYTF
TRBJ1-1	many	TRBV29-1	-	TGCAGCGTTGGAGTCGACCTGAACACTGAAGCTTTCTTT	CSVGVDLNTEAFF
TRBJ1-6	-	TRBV7-8	TRBD1	TGTGCCAGCAGCCCCCAGGGGGCGGGGGTACGGACTTCACCCCTCCACTTT	CASSPQGAGVRTSPLHF
TRBJ2-6	-	TRBV6-4	-	TGTGCCAGCAGTGACCAACCTCTCCGCTCTGGGGCCAACGTCCTGACTTTC	CASSDQPLRSGANVLTF
TRBJ1-1	many	TRBV10-2	TRBD1	TGCGCCAGCAGGCAGGGGGGCGAGGGAGCTGAAGCTTTCTTT	CASRQGGEGAEAFF
TRBJ1-5	-	TRBV7-9	-	TGTGCCAGCAGCGTTGAAGGCGGGTTTGGACAGCCCCAGCATTTT	CASSVEGGFGQPQHF
TRBJ1-6	-	TRBV18	-	TGTGCCAGCTCACCAGACAGGTCCCCTTCACCCCTCCACTTT	CASSPDRSPSPLHF
TRBJ1-4	-	TRBV29-1	-	TGCAGCGTTGAAGTAGGGGGAGGAAAACTGTTTTTT	CSVEVGGGKLFF
TRBJ1-1	few	TRBV16	-	TGTGCCAGCAGCCAATCGATGACAGCGAACACTGAAGCTTTCTTT	CASSQSMTANTEAFF
TRBJ1-2	-	TRBV6-1	TRBD1	TGTGCCAGCAGTACAGGACAGGGGGGATACTATGGCTACACCTTC	CASSTGQGGYYGYTF
TRBJ1-1	-	TRBV10-3	TRBD1	TGTGCCATCAGTGAAAACAGGGACAGGACGAACACTGAAGCTTTCTTT	CAISENRDRTNTEAFF
TRBJ2-5	-	TRBV2	-	TGTGCCAGCAGTGGTGGTCTCAATCAGCCCCAGTACTTC	CASSGGLNQPQYF
TRBJ2-5	-	TRBV10-3	-	TGTGCCATCAGTGAAGGGACCTCAGTCGGAGAGACCCAGTACTTC	CAISEGTSVGETQYF
TRBJ2-5	many	TRBV20-1	-	TGCAGTGCTAGAGGTTCGGCGCCAGAGACCCAGTACTTC	CSARGSAPETQYF
TRBJ1-2	-	TRBV6-5	-	TGTGCCAGCAGTGAAGCGAGGGGGTTTGATGGCTACACCTTC	CASSEARGFDGYTF
TRBJ2-5	-	TRBV7-2	-	TGTGCCAGCAGCACCCCTGGCCGGGGCAACGAGGGCTTC	CASSTPGRGNEGF
TRBJ1-1	many	TRBV20-1	-	TGCAGTGCTAGAGGAGGGATGACTGAAGCTTTCTTT	CSARGGMTEAFF
TRBJ1-1	few	TRBV12-3/TRBV12-4	TRBD1	TGTGCCAGCAGGTGGGACAGGGTCGGAACGGAAGCTTTCTTT	CASRWDRVGTEAFF
TRBJ2-6	-	TRBV12-3/TRBV12-4	-	TGTGCCAGCAGGGGGACTCCTTACTCTGGGGCCAACGTCCTGACTTTC	CASRGTPYSGANVLTF
TRBJ2-5	many	TRBV25-1	TRBD2	TGTGCCAGCAGTGAACCGAGACTAGCGGGAGTAGGCCAAGAGACCCAGTACTTC	CASSEPRLAGVGQETQYF
TRBJ2-5	many	TRBV7-9	-	TGTGCCAGCAGCTTTCCAGGGAGAGGCGAGACCCAGTACTTC	CASSFPGRGETQYF
TRBJ2-7	-	TRBV20-1	TRBD1	TGCAGTGCCAACGACAGGGAGATTGACTACGAGCAGTACTTC	CSANDREIDYEQYF
TRBJ1-3	many	TRBV12-3/TRBV12-4	TRBD1	TGTGCCAGTAGTCAAACAGGGGAGCTAGGAAACACCATATATTTT	CASSQTGELGNTIYF
TRBJ2-3	once	TRBV30	TRBD2	TGTGCCTGGAGTGTTCTGCGGGGGGTTCCGGATACGCAGTATTTT	CAWSVLRGVPDTQYF
TRBJ1-4	-	TRBV29-1	-	TGCAGCGTCCGTCAGGGCTACGAGCAGGATGGGGGGAATGAAAAACTGTTTTTT	CSVRQGYEQDGGNEKLFF
TRBJ1-2	many	TRBV19	-	TGTGCCAGTAGCCTAATTCGGGCCCCCACTACTAACTATGGCTACACCTTC	CASSLIRAPTTNYGYTF
TRBJ2-7	-	TRBV20-1	TRBD1	TGCAGTGCAAAAGGGGACAGGGGGGACTACGAGCAGTACTTC	CSAKGDRGDYEQYF
TRBJ1-1	many	TRBV15	-	TGTGCCGCTGGAGGCGGGGGAACTGAAGCTTTCTTT	CAAGGGGTEAFF
TRBJ2-2	-	TRBV29-1	-	TGCAGCGAGGCAGAGGTCGGCACCGGGGAGCTGTTTTTT	CSEAEVGTGELFF
TRBJ2-2	-	TRBV6-4	-	TGTGCCAGCAGTGACGACAGGGGGGAGCTGTTTTTT	CASSDDRGELFF
TRBJ1-1	few	TRBV7-9	-	TGTGCCAGCAGCTTAATCCGCGACATTGGTTTGACGAACACTGAAGCTTTCTTT	CASSLIRDIGLTNTEAFF
TRBJ1-2	-	TRBV19	TRBD1	TGTGCCAGTAGTATACAGGGGGATAACTATGGCTACACCTTC	CASSIQGDNYGYTF
TRBJ1-1	-	TRBV29-1	TRBD1	TGCAGCGTTGAGAAGGGGGCCGACACTGAAGCTTTCTTT	CSVEKGADTEAFF
TRBJ1-6	-	TRBV7-9	TRBD1	TGTGCCAGCAGCCTACGGGACAGACGGTCCTCCTATAATTCACCCCTCCACTTT	CASSLRDRRSSYNSPLHF
TRBJ1-1	many	TRBV29-1	TRBD1	TGCAGCGGGGACAGGGTGGAGGTGCCTGAAGCTTTCTTT	CSGDRVEVPEAFF
TRBJ1-1	many	TRBV12-3/TRBV12-4	-	TGTGCCAGCAGTTTGTCGGGCAGCCTGAACACTGAAGCTTTCTTT	CASSLSGSLNTEAFF
TRBJ1-5	few	TRBV12-3/TRBV12-4	TRBD1	TGTGCCAGCAGCGCAACAGGGGGCGCGTATCAGCCCCAGCATTTT	CASSATGGAYQPQHF
TRBJ2-7	many	TRBV7-9	TRBD1	TGTGCCAGCAGCCTCCGGGACAGGGACTACGAGCAGTACTTC	CASSLRDRDYEQYF
TRBJ2-5	many	TRBV2	TRBD1	TGTGCCAGCAGTGATGGACCGGGACAGCAAGAGACCCAGTACTTC	CASSDGPGQQETQYF
TRBJ1-3	many	TRBV2	-	TGTGCCAGCACCGGGATCTCTGGAAACACCATATATTTT	CASTGISGNTIYF
TRBJ2-2	few	TRBV10-3	TRBD1	TGTGCCATCAGCTACCTCCGGGACAGCGGAGCGAACACCGGGGAGCTGTTTTTT	CAISYLRDSGANTGELFF
TRBJ1-5	-	TRBV7-8	TRBD1	TGTGCCAGCAGCTGGACCGGGACAGGGGGCCTGAATCAGCCCCAGCATTTT	CASSWTGTGGLNQPQHF
TRBJ2-5	-	TRBV12-3/TRBV12-4	TRBD1	TGTGCCAGCAGCGCACAGGGGGAGACCCAGTACTTC	CASSAQGETQYF
TRBJ2-5	-	TRBV7-6	-	TGTGCCAGCAGCTCCCCGGGGGCGGTACAAGAGACCCAGTACTTC	CASSSPGAVQETQYF
TRBJ2-2	-	TRBV7-3	-	TGTGCCAGCAGCGGAAGCGTCACCGGGGAGCTGTTTTTT	CASSGSVTGELFF
TRBJ1-4	-	TRBV7-2	-	TGTGCCAGCAGCGGCAGGGCTAATGAAAAACTGTTTTTT	CASSGRANEKLFF
TRBJ1-6	-	TRBV7-2	-	TGTGCCAGCAGCTTGGAGAGAAGTCATAATTCACCCCTCCACTTT	CASSLERSHNSPLHF
TRBJ1-1	many	TRBV7-3	-	TGTGCCAGCAGCTCCCCCCTTGGAATCGCTGAAGCTTTCTTT	CASSSPLGIAEAFF
TRBJ1-6	many	TRBV7-8	-	TGTGCCAGCAGCTCTGTCCGGGGGCATTCACCCCTCCACTTT	CASSSVRGHSPLHF
TRBJ2-5	-	TRBV29-1	TRBD2	TGCAGCGTTGCGGGAGGAGAGACCCAGTACTTC	CSVAGGETQYF
TRBJ1-2	-	TRBV15	-	TGTGCCACCAGCAGAGATAGGGCAGGGGATGGCTACACCTTC	CATSRDRAGDGYTF